This TCR beta chain stems from a study of blood T cells in healthy people across ages (dated by TCRdb to the mid-2010s). Looking at the study overall: In model experiments, template switching captured roughly one uniquely barcoded TCR beta cDNA molecule for every two T cells. Donors of different ages were randomly distributed across sequencing lanes to avoid experimental bias. Using deep sequencing normalized with unique cDNA molecular identifiers, the study measured how TCR beta repertoire diversity changes with age. Donors were grouped into four age groups: young (average about 15 years), middle-aged (39), aged (around 56) and long-lived (around 80). For two donors (one aged 18 to 29 and one aged 80 or older), the study analyzed two additional independent replicas of 1 million unique cDNA reads from the same blood draw.

This clonotype was seen at least ten times. The antigen it binds to is not known. No base quality information exists; no much larger clone differs at one position. Beyond this particular receptor, the publication reports: The percentage of naive T cells measured by flow cytometry correlated strongly with observed TCR beta diversity. The CMV infection status of donors was not known, potentially confounding age-related changes in expanded clonotypes. Observed TCR beta diversity per million T cells fell roughly linearly with age, and a significant reduction was already apparent by age roughly 40. The long-lived group showed more naive CD4+ T cells, fewer expanded clones and increased TCR diversity than the aged group, suggesting age selection. Total diversity estimates from one million sequenced T cells were considered lower bounds and underestimates. Conclusive comparison of naive and antigen-experienced compartments was prevented by the profiling of bulk unsorted PBMCs.

Donors were 30 to 45 systemically healthy Caucasian individuals from Russia aged roughly 6 to 90 years. Each donor gave 8 to 10 milliliters of peripheral blood, drawn into EDTA-treated Vacutainer tubes. Ficoll-Paque density-gradient centrifugation was used to isolate PBMCs, with at least 7 million per sample. Trizol reagent was used to extract total RNA from the PBMCs, yielding at least 6 micrograms per sample. The percentages of naive CD45RAhigh/CD27high T cells were determined by flow cytometry on a PBMC aliquot from every donor. The library was produced with 5' RACE. TCRdb records Illumina HiSeq 2500 as the sequencer. A second roughly 6 to 12 cycle PCR used a sample-barcoded 5' primer and a J-beta primer mix. A unique molecular identifier was introduced onto each TCR beta cDNA molecule by a template-switch 5' adaptor carrying 12 random nucleotides. Each sample yielded at least 2.5 million CDR3-containing paired-end reads. The Mint cDNA synthesis kit, primed by a TRBC-specific oligonucleotide, was used to synthesize first-strand cDNA from all RNA. Following uracil-DNA glycosylase treatment, a first 18-cycle PCR with universal primers M1SS and BC2_uni_R was performed on all cDNA. In the paper's pipeline: Each sample was normalized by randomly selecting 1 million high-quality reads, each carrying a distinct molecular identifier. Instead of being binned into consensus sequences, reads that shared molecular identifiers were thrown out. MiTCR, with a Q25 quality threshold and the strictest error-elimination algorithm, was used for CDR3 identification, clonotype clustering and error correction. Lower-bound total TCR beta diversity was estimated with a nonparametric unseen species model using Euler transformation. TCRdb reanalyzed the raw reads on its own, using fastp at Q25 for trimming and MiXCR for clone calling, and kept in-frame beta chains. When rows share a CDR3 protein, they turn into one entry using the most common DNA and genes. TCRdb's processing, not the authors' own work, is the source of the V and J calls. A total of some 1.5 million distinct CDR3 sequences appear in this sample, roughly 28% of them only once. More than 6% of the sample goes to the ten largest clones.

V and J are truncated by 7 bases and 5 bases respectively, leaving an intervening sequence of 9 bases. In the germline V gene, CDR1 corresponds to MNHEY and CDR2 to SVGAGI. The CDR3 goes from the cysteine to the phenylalanine over 12 residues. Only CDR3 DNA remains: 36 bases, in frame from the first base. Sequenced input: blood. The chain is made from TRBV6-5 and TRBJ2-1, with no confident D gene call. This sequence originates from a woman in her twenties or thirties in good health. The CDR3 in this case is CASIDWDNEQFF. The DNA sequence reads TGTGCCAGCATTGACTGGGACAATGAGCAGTTCTTC.